The 27 T cell receptor beta chains in this list originate from one sample, sequenced in a study of CD4 T cells in relation to SARS-CoV-2 and coronaviruses (dated by TCRdb to the early 2020s). The receptor library was made with the immunoSEQ multiplex PCR assay. Not all clones reach the TCRdb copy of this immuneACCESS table, which keeps in-frame sequences only. Checked studies attribute under half of the gap to unresolved V genes and leave the rest unexplained. A total of around 35,000 clones appear in this sample, roughly 85% of them only once. Approximately 3.1% of the sample rests with the top ten. Sequenced sample: memory CD4+ T cells from PBMCs. Per the publication, the cell subset or site label means: memory (non-naive) CD4+ T cells. These receptors were collected from an adult with COVID-19.

The genes are TRBV7-9 and TRBJ2-1, with TRBD2 as a possible D gene (5 bases). Germline CDR1 is SEHNR and CDR2 is FQNEAQ (reference sequence). The CDR3 loop spans 15 amino acids. The V end lost 5 bases, the J end lost 6 bases, and 17 bases lay between the germline ends. The CDR3 spells CASSKLPRERNEQFF. The CDR3 nucleotides are TGTGCCAGCAGCAAACTACCGAGGGAGCGCAATGAGCAGTTCTTC.

The chain couples TRBV27 to TRBJ2-7; 8 nucleotides agree with TRBD2. CDR3 length: 14 amino acids. The V gene's germline CDR1 is MNHEY and CDR2 SMNVEV (reference sequence). Trimming at V came to 5 bases and at J to 3 bases, leaving 6 bases not matched to a gene. CDR3 loop: CASSIREGNYEQYF. The CDR3 DNA reads TGTGCCAGCAGTATCCGGGAGGGGAACTACGAGCAGTACTTC.

The rearrangement joins TRBV5-1 to TRBJ2-5; D unresolved. Trimming shortened V by 10 bases and J by 2 bases, and 12 bases separated the two germline ends. The CDR3 is 12 residues long. CDR1 is SGHRS, CDR2 YFSETQ, per germline. CDR3 nucleotides: TGCGCCTTTTTGCAGCAACAAGAGACCCAGTACTTC. Residues: CAFLQQQETQYF.

V is TRBV6-2 or TRBV6-3 and J is TRBJ2-2, with D hard to call. Trimming took off 7 bases at V and 1 base at J, with 10 bases between the two ends. Germline CDR1 MNHEY, CDR2 SVGEGT. The CDR3 is made up of 14 amino acids. The CDR3 DNA follows: TGTGCCAGCACCCCCCCGGAGAACACCGGGGAGCTGTTTTTT. Protein product: CASTPPENTGELFF.

The rearrangement links TRBV6-6 to TRBJ1-4, with unresolved D. V shed 6 bases and J shed 5 bases, with 10 bases lying between them. There are 13 residues in the CDR3. Germline V gives CDR1 MNHNY, CDR2 SVGAGI (reference sequence). The CDR3 region has the DNA TGTGCCAGCAGCTTTTCGGGGAATGAAAAACTGTTTTTT. It is translated as CASSFSGNEKLFF.

The chain couples TRBV5-1 to TRBJ1-5, with 10 positions matching TRBD1. The CDR3 contains 18 residues. J was trimmed by 4 bases and V by 2 bases; bases with no gene match: 12. Germline-derived CDR1 and CDR2 are SGHRS and YFSETQ. The CDR3 nucleotides are TGCGCCAGCAGCTTCCGGGACAGGGGCGCGATGAGGAATCAGCCCCAGCATTTT. Protein: CASSFRDRGAMRNQPQHF.

The V and J genes are TRBV30 and TRBJ2-1; 10 bases map to TRBD2. The ends lost 4 bases at V and 0 bases at J; junction bases unmatched: 3. There are 15 residues in the CDR3. Looked up from germline, CDR1 is GTSNPN and CDR2 is SVGIG (reference sequence). DNA of the CDR3: TGTGCCTGGACTAGCGGGAGTAGCTCCTACAATGAGCAGTTCTTC. Residues: CAWTSGSSSYNEQFF.

The rearrangement joins TRBV28 to TRBJ2-7; 9 nucleotides agree with TRBD1. J was trimmed by 6 bases and V by 7 bases; bases with no gene match: 13. CDR3 length: 15 residues. Germline V gene lookup returns CDR1 MDHEN and CDR2 SYDVKM. The CDR3 loop is CASTPSGTGSFEQYF. CDR3 nucleotides: TGTGCCAGCACTCCCTCCGGGACAGGGTCTTTCGAGCAGTACTTC.

CDR3 residues: CASSNVVPGANVLTF. Here the CDR3 DNA reads TGTGCCAGTAGTAATGTGGTACCTGGGGCCAACGTCCTGACTTTC. The chain couples TRBV19 to TRBJ2-6; the D is unclear. CDR3 length: 15 residues. The V gene lost 4 bases and the J gene lost 2 bases, with 9 bases spanning the gap. Per germline, CDR1 LNHDA and CDR2 SQIVND (reference sequence).

As DNA, the CDR3 is TGCGCCAGCAGCTTCGGGCAGGGTGTTATCACTGAAGCTTTCTTT. Protein sequence: CASSFGQGVITEAFF. This rearrangement joins TRBV5-1 to TRBJ1-1; maybe TRBD1 (5 bases). The CDR3 contains 15 residues. V lost 2 bases and J lost 4, with 15 bases in between. Germline values: CDR1 SGHRS, CDR2 YFSETQ.

The chain uses TRBV19 and TRBJ2-5; TRBD1 might be the D (6 bases). CDR1 is LNHDA and CDR2 is SQIVND in the germline V gene (reference sequence). V lost 6 bases and J lost 4, with 12 bases in between. The CDR3 length is 13 residues. The CDR3 protein is CASSTGWGETQYF. The CDR3 bases are TGTGCCAGTAGCACAGGGTGGGGAGAGACCCAGTACTTC.

Here the CDR3 DNA reads TGTGCCAGCTCACCTGACAGGGGCAATCAGCCCCAGCATTTT. Translation gives CASSPDRGNQPQHF. The chain links TRBV18 to TRBJ1-5, with 7 positions matching TRBD1. Germline lookup yields CDR1 KGHSH and CDR2 LQKENI. J lost 2 bases, V lost 3 bases, and 1 base had no gene match. This CDR3 spans 14 amino acids.

This chain connects TRBV3-1 (or the pseudogene TRBV3-2) to TRBJ2-3; D possibly uses TRBD1 or TRBD2 (5 bases each). V lost 1 base and J lost 6, with 17 bases in between. Germline V gene lookup returns CDR1 LGHDT and CDR2 YNNKEL (reference sequence). CDR3 length: 16 residues. The CDR3 nucleotides are TGTGCCAGCAGCCAAGCCGGATACAGCTGGGGGGATACGCAGTATTTT. Translating it yields CASSQAGYSWGDTQYF.

This chain joins TRBV18 and TRBJ1-5; D is possibly TRBD1 (5 bases). Trimming shortened V by 3 bases and J by 2 bases, and 14 bases separated the two germline ends. This CDR3 is built from 16 residues. The germline gives CDR1 KGHSH, CDR2 LQKENI. This chain's CDR3 is CASSPREMGGNQPQHF. In DNA form, the CDR3 reads TGTGCCAGCTCACCTAGGGAGATGGGGGGCAATCAGCCCCAGCATTTT.

The rearrangement joins TRBV11-2 to TRBJ2-1; D not certain. Per germline, CDR1 SGHAT and CDR2 FQNNGV. CDR3 length: 15 amino acids. Trimming shortened V by 0 bases and J by 5 bases, and 11 bases separated the two germline ends. The CDR3 region has the DNA TGTGCCAGCAGCTTAGAGGGGTTTATGGACAATGAGCAGTTCTTC. Translated: CASSLEGFMDNEQFF. The whole variable domain, filled in from reference TRBV11-2 and TRBJ2-1, reads EAGVAQSPRYKIIEKRQSVAFWCNPISGHATLYWYQQILGQGPKLLIQFQNNGVVDDSQLPKDRFSAERLKGVDSTLKIQPAKLEDSAVYLCASSLEGFMDNEQFFGPGTRLTVL.

The rearrangement uses TRBV27 and TRBJ2-7; the match to TRBD2 covers 9 bases. Germline assignment: CDR1 MNHEY and CDR2 SMNVEV (reference sequence). The CDR3 runs 15 residues. V was pared by 2 bases and J by 2 bases, with 4 bases of the junction left unmatched. This CDR3 reads CASSLLGGRAYEQYF. CDR3 sequence (DNA): TGTGCCAGCAGTTTACTTGGCGGGAGGGCCTACGAGCAGTACTTC.

The sample holds a few counts of this clone. This chain joins TRBV7-9 and TRBJ2-1; weak D call: TRBD1 (5 bases). The CDR3 totals 13 residues. Germline V gives CDR1 SEHNR, CDR2 FQNEAQ (reference sequence). V was shortened by 5 bases and J by 6 bases, with 11 bases between the two germline ends. The CDR3 coding sequence is TGTGCCAGCAGCCCAGGGCCCTCCAATGAGCAGTTCTTC. Translating gives CASSPGPSNEQFF.

V usage is TRBV27 and J usage is TRBJ2-7; D gene ambiguous. Germline V gene data show CDR1 as MNHEY and CDR2 as SMNVEV (reference sequence). The CDR3 consists of 17 residues. V lost 6 bases, J lost 6 bases, and 27 bases lay in between. The CDR3 here is CASSPRTPGPRLPEQYF. The CDR3 DNA reads TGTGCCAGCAGCCCCCGTACCCCGGGCCCTCGGCTACCCGAGCAGTACTTC.

This clone was observed a few times. The chain links TRBV12-2 to TRBJ2-1. TRBV12-2 is termed a pseudogene. CDR3 length: 10 amino acids. CDR3 nucleotide sequence: TGTGCAAGTCGCTTAGGAGTGGGTGTCTTC. This translates into CASRLGVGVF.

This clone came up once. The chain uses TRBV2 and TRBJ1-6; D is uncertain. The CDR3 runs 15 residues. Germline loops: CDR1 SNHLY, CDR2 FYNNEI. Trimming took 5 bases from V and 1 from J, leaving 9 bases between them. The CDR3 sequence: CASSYKGSYNSPLHF. The CDR3 region has the DNA TGTGCCAGCAGTTATAAAGGGTCCTATAATTCACCCCTCCACTTT.

The chain employs TRBV10-3 and TRBJ2-4; 11 bases map to TRBD2. This CDR3 is 15 amino acids long. Germline values: CDR1 ENHRY, CDR2 SYGVKD. V shed 3 bases and J 7 bases; nucleotides not matched to a gene: 5. CDR3 sequence: CAISELAGDGNIQYF. Here the CDR3 DNA reads TGTGCCATCAGTGAACTAGCGGGAGATGGGAACATTCAGTACTTC.

This chain uses TRBV5-4 with TRBJ2-5, with 9 bases fitting TRBD1. The J segment lost 6 bases and the V segment lost 3 bases, leaving 6 bases of the junction unmatched. The V gene's germline CDR1 is SGHNT and CDR2 YYREEE (reference sequence). The CDR3 is 14 residues long. CDR3 bases: TGTGCCAGCAGCTCGATGGGGACAGGGAAGACCCAGTACTTC. As protein: CASSSMGTGKTQYF. Full variable domain (outside the CDR3, taken from reference TRBV5-4 and TRBJ2-5): ETGVTQSPTHLIKTRGQQVTLRCSSQSGHNTVSWYQQALGQGPQFIFQYYREEENGRGNFPPRFSGLQFPNYSSELNVNALELDDSALYLCASSSMGTGKTQYFGPGTRLLVL.

This chain joins TRBV15 and TRBJ2-5; D may be TRBD1 (5 bases). Germline CDR1 and CDR2: LNHNV and YYDKDF (reference sequence). V was cut by 1 base and J by 2 bases, with 14 bases left in between. This CDR3 has 16 residues. For the CDR3, the DNA is TGTGCCACCAGCAGAGCCACTGACAGACTGCAAGAGACCCAGTACTTC. This translates into CATSRATDRLQETQYF.

The chain combines TRBV7-9 with TRBJ2-7; tentatively, D is TRBD2 (6 bases). V lost 5 bases and J lost 5, with 22 bases in between. CDR3 size: 16 residues. Germline values: CDR1 SEHNR, CDR2 FQNEAQ (reference sequence). CDR3 DNA sequence: TGTGCCAGCAGCCACACCACTGGGAGGAAGATCGACGAGCAGTACTTC. Translated: CASSHTTGRKIDEQYF.

V is TRBV19 and J is TRBJ2-7; D ambiguous. Germline CDR1 and CDR2: LNHDA and SQIVND (reference sequence). Trimming shortened V by 3 bases and J by 3 bases, and 12 bases separated the two germline ends. This CDR3 is 14 amino acids long. The CDR3 reads CASSIGQVYYEQYF. CDR3 bases: TGTGCCAGTAGTATCGGGCAGGTCTACTACGAGCAGTACTTC.

The chain has TRBV7-2 and TRBJ1-1; 7 positions match TRBD1. The CDR3 runs to 19 residues. With V trimmed by 1 base and J by 3 bases, 17 bases remained unmatched. Germline values: CDR1 SGHTA, CDR2 FQGNSA. Written as DNA, the CDR3 is TGTGCCAGCAGCTTAGTTCCAATGATCCGACAGGGAAAGGACACTGAAGCTTTCTTT. Its translation is CASSLVPMIRQGKDTEAFF.

The CDR3 nucleotides read TGTGCCAGCAGCTTATTTGGGAGTAGGAACACCGGGGAGCTGTTTTTT. Translating gives CASSLFGSRNTGELFF. The chain uses TRBV7-3 and TRBJ2-2, with D perhaps matching TRBD2 (5 bases). Germline V gene sequence: CDR1 SGHTA, CDR2 FQGTGA. The CDR3 sequence is 16 residues long. V was pared by 2 bases and J by 1 base, with 11 bases between.